This T cell receptor (beta chain) was profiled in a study of regulatory T cells in long-lasting Graves disease (dated by TCRdb to 2020 to 2022). About the study as a whole: Antithyroid drugs had been taken for less than 3 months by newly diagnosed Graves' disease patients. Patients with persistent Graves' disease were compared with patients with newly diagnosed Graves' disease using TCR sequencing and RNA sequencing of peripheral blood. The study was conducted in China and was registered as a clinical trial. A total of around 33 samples underwent TCR sequencing, from about 13 patients with persistent Graves' disease and roughly 20 patients with newly diagnosed Graves' disease. The paper as a whole reports these results and caveats: Compared with newly diagnosed patients, patients with persistent Graves' disease had lower TCR Shannon entropy and fewer highly expanded clones, which suggests clonal expansion. Persistent patients shared more public clonotypes among themselves (2,741) than newly diagnosed patients did (over 950). Persistent disease showed preferential use of TRBV28, TRBJ1-2 and TRBJ2-5, whereas newly diagnosed disease favored TRBV20-1 and TRBJ2-1. Because the primary lesion, thyroid tissue, could not be accessed, the study looked at peripheral blood alone. The authors acknowledged the small sample size as a limitation that may reduce accuracy. Only the TCR beta chain was sequenced and analyzed.

Trimming takes 6 bases from V and 9 bases from J, and the germline ends sit 16 bases apart. The CDR3 contains 12 residues, cysteine and phenylalanine counted. Only CDR3 DNA remains: 36 bases, in frame from the first base. As encoded in the germline V gene (reference sequence), CDR1 is DFQATT while CDR2 is SNEGSKA. This clonotype turned up a few times. Its antigen specificity is not known. Base qualities were left out, and no much larger clone turns up one base away. Reading the label with the study, this specimen's time point is: newly diagnosed GD, antithyroid drugs for less than 3 months. For both TCR sequencing and RNA sequencing, RNA was extracted from PBMCs in TRIzol. The diagnosis of Graves' disease followed American Thyroid Association guidelines. Patients for the study were recruited at an endocrinology department in Xi'an, China. Each patient gave approximately 9 milliliters of peripheral blood, collected in an EDTA anticoagulant tube. Ficoll Paque Plus density gradient separation was used to isolate PBMCs, and no further T cell sorting was performed. An Agilent 2100 Bioanalyzer and agarose gel were used to check RNA quality, while a NanoDrop 2000 measured RNA concentration.

The library was obtained by multiplex PCR. Sequencing took place on an Illumina HiSeq 4000. CDR3 regions were amplified by Arm-PCR with iRepertoire HTBI primers to construct TCR beta libraries. PCR products were gel purified before sequencing. Under the source paper's analysis protocol: Gene usage analysis of CDR3 amino acid clonotypes relied on the approximately 68 TRBV and over 13 TRBJ segments identified across samples. COPE and FqMerger were used to merge the filtered high-quality paired reads into contigs. BLAST was used to align contigs to IMGT TRBV, TRBD and TRBJ reference genes, and CDR3 was defined according to IMGT. Any clonotype with a frequency above 0.1% was counted as a highly expanded clone. Shannon entropy was used to measure repertoire diversity, and the Gini coefficient was used to measure V-J evenness. Public clonotypes were defined as clonotypes shared by more than one individual. TCRdb reprocessing: public reads trimmed at Q25 with fastp, clones called with MiXCR, in-frame beta chains kept. Identical CDR3 protein sequences are pooled into one entry, listed with their most common genes and DNA. The V and J calls were determined by TCRdb, not by the authors. This sample is represented by hundreds of thousands of distinct CDR3 sequences; 15% of them were singletons. Of the sample, about 8.3% falls within the top ten clones.

The same data also contributed to another study, on T cells in Graves' hyperthyroidism and ophthalmopathy. The second publication reports: Stable Graves' hyperthyroidism was defined as the absence of progression to ophthalmopathy over 18 months of follow-up. Hyperthyroidism patients were aged 18 to 65 years and newly diagnosed, with disease duration of less than 2 months. The study excluded patients with uncontrolled infections, other autoimmune diseases, pregnancy or lactation. Clinical symptoms, serum thyroxine and TRAb, thyroid ultrasound, and orbital computed tomography formed the basis for the diagnoses. A first-round RT-PCR of the TCR CDR3 used the HTBI primer set with the Qiagen OneStep RT-PCR kit. Most expanded thyroid clonotypes (frequency above 0.001) were also detected in blood, suggesting blood repertoires may reflect thyroid immune responses. A 13 V-J signature model separated ophthalmopathy from stable hyperthyroidism, with around 90% sensitivity and 81.08% specificity in cross-validation and 80%/75% in testing. During validation, the model predicted progression to ophthalmopathy a median of about 5.9 months ahead of onset, with around 71% sensitivity and roughly 75% specificity. TCR V-J signatures able to tell the groups apart were searched for in a discovery cohort of more than 90 patients, of whom around 43 had Graves' ophthalmopathy and 55 to 60 had stable Graves' hyperthyroidism. Prospective prediction of ophthalmopathy was tested in an independent validation cohort of fewer than 20 hyperthyroidism patients and 17 patients who later progressed to ophthalmopathy. The 100 or so discovery patients were divided at random into training and test sets in a 7:3 ratio. In more than 5 Graves' hyperthyroidism patients, the study also compared T-cell repertoires from thyroid tissue with T-cell repertoires from blood. Once sampling was done, hyperthyroidism patients were given methimazole at a starting dose of 30 mg daily, whereas ophthalmopathy patients were given high-dose intravenous methylprednisolone. Libraries were constructed in a second round of multiplex PCR, after which size selection and purification were carried out. Paired-end sequencing of the libraries was performed with 100 bp reads on an Illumina HiSeq2000. SOAPnuke was used to process the raw data, removing reads that contained adapters or uncalled bases, had a mean Phred below 15, or lacked an exact match to the constant primer or identifier. High-quality paired reads were merged with COPE v1.2.5, and unique nucleotide sequences were defined as clonotypes. Clonotypes were aligned to IMGT TRBV, TRBD and TRBJ reference segments using MiTCR v1.1. Only V-J combinations with frequency above 0.0001, covering 99% to 99.2% of repertoires, were analysed. The TCS score was defined as the ratio of F50 (clonal expansion) to E x V (chaos), calculated using BLOSUM62-based TCRdist between CDR3 peptides within each V-J. Welch's t-statistics and random forest reduced some 510 V-J features to 13, which were used in a naive Bayes classifier (R e1071). No statistical method was used to set the sample size in advance, and investigators knew the group allocation. The paper describes TCR Vbeta CDR3 sequencing of more than 120 peripheral blood samples, made up of 43 ophthalmopathy patients, 70 to 75 hyperthyroidism patients and 17 progressor patients.

The receptor was derived from a woman in her 40s with Graves disease. Donor details come from another sample of the same person, matched by shared clones. Sample: peripheral blood mononuclear cells (PBMCs), taken at new diagnosis, from a patient treated with antithyroid drugs. Here the chain combines TRBV20-1 and TRBJ2-3; no D gene call is confident. The DNA sequence is as follows: TGCAGTGCCTCAGAAGCAATGGGGACGCAGTATTTT. It specifies CSASEAMGTQYF.